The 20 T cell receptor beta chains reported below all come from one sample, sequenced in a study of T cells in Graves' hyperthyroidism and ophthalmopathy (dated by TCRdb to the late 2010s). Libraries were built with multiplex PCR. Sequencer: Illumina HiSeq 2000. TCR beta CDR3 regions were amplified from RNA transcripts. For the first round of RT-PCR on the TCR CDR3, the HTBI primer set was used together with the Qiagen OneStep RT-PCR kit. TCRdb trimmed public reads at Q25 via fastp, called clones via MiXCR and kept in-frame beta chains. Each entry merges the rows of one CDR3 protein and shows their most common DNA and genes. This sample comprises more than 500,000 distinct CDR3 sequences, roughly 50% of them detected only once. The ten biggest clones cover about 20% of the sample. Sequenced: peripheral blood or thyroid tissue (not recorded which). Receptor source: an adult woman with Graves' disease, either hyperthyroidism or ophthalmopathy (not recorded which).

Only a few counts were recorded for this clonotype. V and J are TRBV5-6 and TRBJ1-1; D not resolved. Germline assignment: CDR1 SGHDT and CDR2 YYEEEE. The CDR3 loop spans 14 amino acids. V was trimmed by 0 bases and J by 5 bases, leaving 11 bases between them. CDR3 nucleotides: TGTGCCAGCAGCTTGGTTCAGGCTGGGACTGAAGCTTTCTTT. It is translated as CASSLVQAGTEAFF.

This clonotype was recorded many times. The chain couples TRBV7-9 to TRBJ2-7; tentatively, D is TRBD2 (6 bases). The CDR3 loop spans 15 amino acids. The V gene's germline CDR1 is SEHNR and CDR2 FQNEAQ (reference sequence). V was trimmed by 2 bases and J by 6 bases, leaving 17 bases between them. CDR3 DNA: TGTGCCAGCAGCTTACTCCCTGGAGGGGTAGCCGAGCAGTACTTC. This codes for CASSLLPGGVAEQYF.

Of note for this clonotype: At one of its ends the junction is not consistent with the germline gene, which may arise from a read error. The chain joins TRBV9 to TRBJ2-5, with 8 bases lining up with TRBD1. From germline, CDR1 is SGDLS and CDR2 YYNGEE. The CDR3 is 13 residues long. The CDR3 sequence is CASNGQGRETQYF. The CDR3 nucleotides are TGCGCCAGCAATGGACAGGGACGTGAGACCCAGTACTTC.

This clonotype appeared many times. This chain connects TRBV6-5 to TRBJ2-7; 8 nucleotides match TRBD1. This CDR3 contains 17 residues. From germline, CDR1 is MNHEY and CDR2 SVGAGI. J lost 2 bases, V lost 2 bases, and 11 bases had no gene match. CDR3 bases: TGTGCCAGCAGTTACGGTCCCGGGACAGGCTTTACCTACGAGCAGTACTTC. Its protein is CASSYGPGTGFTYEQYF.

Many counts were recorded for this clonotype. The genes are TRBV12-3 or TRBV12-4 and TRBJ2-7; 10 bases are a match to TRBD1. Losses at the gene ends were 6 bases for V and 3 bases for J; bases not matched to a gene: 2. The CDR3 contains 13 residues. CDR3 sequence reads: CASRGQGRYEQYF. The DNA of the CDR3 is TGTGCCAGCAGGGGACAGGGGCGCTACGAGCAGTACTTC.

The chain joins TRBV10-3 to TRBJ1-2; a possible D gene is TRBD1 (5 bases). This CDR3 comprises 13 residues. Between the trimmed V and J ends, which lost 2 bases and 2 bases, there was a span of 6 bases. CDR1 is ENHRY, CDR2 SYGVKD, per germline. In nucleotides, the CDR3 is TGTGCCATCAGTGAGGGGGACAACTATGGCTACACCTTC. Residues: CAISEGDNYGYTF.

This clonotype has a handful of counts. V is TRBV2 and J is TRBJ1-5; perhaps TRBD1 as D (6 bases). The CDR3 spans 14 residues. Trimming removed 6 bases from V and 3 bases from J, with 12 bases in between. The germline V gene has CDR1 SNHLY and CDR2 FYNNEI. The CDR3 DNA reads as TGTGCCAGCAGGGGCTGGACAGACAATCAGCCCCAGCATTTT. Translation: CASRGWTDNQPQHF.

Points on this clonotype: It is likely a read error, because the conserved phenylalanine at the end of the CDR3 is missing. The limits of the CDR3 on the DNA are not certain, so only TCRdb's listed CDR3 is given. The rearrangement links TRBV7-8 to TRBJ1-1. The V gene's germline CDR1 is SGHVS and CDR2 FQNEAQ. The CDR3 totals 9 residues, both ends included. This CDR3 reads CASSKGPLS.

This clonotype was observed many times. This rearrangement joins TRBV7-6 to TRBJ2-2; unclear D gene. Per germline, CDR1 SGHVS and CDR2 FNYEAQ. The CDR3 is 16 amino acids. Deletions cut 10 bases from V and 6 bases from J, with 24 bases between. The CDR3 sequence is CATSVLAQSVSGELFF. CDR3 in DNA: TGTGCCACCTCCGTCTTGGCACAGTCGGTATCCGGGGAGCTGTTTTTT.

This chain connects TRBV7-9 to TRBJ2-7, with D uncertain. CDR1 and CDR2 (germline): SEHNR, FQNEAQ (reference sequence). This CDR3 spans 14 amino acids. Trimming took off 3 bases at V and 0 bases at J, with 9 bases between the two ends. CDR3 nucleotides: TGTGCCAGCAGCTTGTCCAGAACCTCCTACGAGCAGTACTTC. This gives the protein CASSLSRTSYEQYF. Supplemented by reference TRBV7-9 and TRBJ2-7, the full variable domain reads DTGVSQNPRHKITKRGQNVTFRCDPISEHNRLYWYRQTLGQGPEFLTYFQNEAQLEKSRLLSDRFSAERPKGSFSTLEIQRTEQGDSAMYLCASSLSRTSYEQYFGPGTRLTVT.

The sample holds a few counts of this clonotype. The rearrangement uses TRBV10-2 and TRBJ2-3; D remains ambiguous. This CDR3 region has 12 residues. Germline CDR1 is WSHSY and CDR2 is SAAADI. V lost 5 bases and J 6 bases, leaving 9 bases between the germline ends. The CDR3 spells CASSRVGDTQYF. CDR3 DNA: TGCGCCAGCAGTCGAGTAGGGGATACGCAGTATTTT.

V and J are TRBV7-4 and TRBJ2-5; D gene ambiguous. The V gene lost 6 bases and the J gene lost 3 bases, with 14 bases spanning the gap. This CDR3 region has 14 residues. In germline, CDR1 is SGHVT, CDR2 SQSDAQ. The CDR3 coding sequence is TGTGCCAGCAGGCCCGCAGGACCTGAAGAGACCCAGTACTTC. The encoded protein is CASRPAGPEETQYF. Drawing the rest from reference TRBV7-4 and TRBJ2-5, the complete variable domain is GAGVSQSPRYKVAKRGRDVALRCDSISGHVTLYWYRQTLGQGSEVLTYSQSDAQRDKSGRPSGRFSAERPERSVSTLKIQRTEQGDSAVYLCASRPAGPEETQYFGPGTRLLVL.

CDR3 amino acids: CASSSGTVGPQHF. The DNA of the CDR3 is TGTGCCAGCAGCTCCGGGACGGTCGGGCCCCAGCATTTT. The chain recombines TRBV7-2 with TRBJ1-5; D might be TRBD1 (5 bases). Germline CDR1 SGHTA, CDR2 FQGNSA. CDR3 length equals 13 residues. The V gene lost 4 bases and the J gene lost 9 bases, with 13 bases spanning the gap.

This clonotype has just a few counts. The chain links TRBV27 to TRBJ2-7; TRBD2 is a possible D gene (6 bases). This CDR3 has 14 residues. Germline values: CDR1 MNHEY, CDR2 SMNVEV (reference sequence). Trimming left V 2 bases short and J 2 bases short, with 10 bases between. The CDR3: CASSLAGIAYEQYF. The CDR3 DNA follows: TGTGCCAGCAGTTTAGCGGGAATTGCCTACGAGCAGTACTTC.

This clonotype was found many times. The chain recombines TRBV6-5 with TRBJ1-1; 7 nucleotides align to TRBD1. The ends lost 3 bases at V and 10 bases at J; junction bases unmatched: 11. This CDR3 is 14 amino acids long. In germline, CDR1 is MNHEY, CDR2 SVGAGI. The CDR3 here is CASSYRTGPTGAFF. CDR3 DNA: TGTGCCAGCAGTTATCGGACAGGACCCACGGGAGCTTTCTTT.

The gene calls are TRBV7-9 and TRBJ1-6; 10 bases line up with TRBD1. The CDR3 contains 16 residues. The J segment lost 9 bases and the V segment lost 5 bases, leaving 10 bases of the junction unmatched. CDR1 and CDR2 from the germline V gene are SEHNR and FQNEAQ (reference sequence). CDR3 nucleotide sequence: TGTGCCAGCAGCGACGGGGACAGGGGTAGAGGTTCACCCCTCCACTTT. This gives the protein CASSDGDRGRGSPLHF.

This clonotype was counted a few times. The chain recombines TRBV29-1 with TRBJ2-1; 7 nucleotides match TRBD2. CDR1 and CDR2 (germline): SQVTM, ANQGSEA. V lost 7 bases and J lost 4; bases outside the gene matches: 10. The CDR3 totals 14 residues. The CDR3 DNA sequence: TGCAGCGGGGGGAGGGGCCAACCATACAATGAGCAGTTCTTC. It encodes CSGGRGQPYNEQFF.

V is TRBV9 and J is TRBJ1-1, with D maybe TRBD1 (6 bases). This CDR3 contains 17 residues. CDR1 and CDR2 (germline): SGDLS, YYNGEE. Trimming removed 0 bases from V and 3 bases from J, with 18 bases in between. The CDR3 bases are TGTGCCAGCAGCGTAGGGTCAATCGGACAGCGCGACACTGAAGCTTTCTTT. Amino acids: CASSVGSIGQRDTEAFF.

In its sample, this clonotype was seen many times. The CDR3 loop reads CASSLGPGARQPQHF. CDR3 coding DNA: TGTGCCAGCAGCTTAGGCCCGGGGGCGAGACAGCCCCAGCATTTT. The genes are TRBV7-2 and TRBJ1-5; tentatively, D is TRBD1 (6 bases). CDR1 is SGHTA, CDR2 FQGNSA, per germline. Trimming removed 1 base from V and 7 bases from J, with 14 bases in between. CDR3 length: 15 residues. Full variable domain (missing parts from reference TRBV7-2 and TRBJ1-5): GAGVSQSPSNKVTEKGKDVELRCDPISGHTALYWYRQSLGQGLEFLIYFQGNSAPDKSGLPSDRFSAERTGGSVSTLTIQRTQQEDSAVYLCASSLGPGARQPQHFGDGTRLSIL.

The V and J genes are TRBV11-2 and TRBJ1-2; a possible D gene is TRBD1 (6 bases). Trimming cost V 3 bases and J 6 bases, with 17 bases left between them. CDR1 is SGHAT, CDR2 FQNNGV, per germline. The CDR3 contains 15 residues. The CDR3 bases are TGTGCCAGCAGCTTCAGTACAGGGAGGTTCGATGGCTACACCTTC. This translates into CASSFSTGRFDGYTF.